This T cell receptor beta chain came from a study of T cells in Graves' hyperthyroidism and ophthalmopathy. Amplification yielded TCR beta CDR3 regions, with RNA transcripts as the source. The primer set for the first-round RT-PCR of the TCR CDR3 was HTBI. TCRdb processed the multiplex PCR reads anew with MiXCR; each CDR3 protein has one entry. The table includes roughly 570,000 distinct CDR3 sequences, just over 45% detected once. Diagnoses rested on clinical symptoms, serum thyroxine and TRAb, thyroid ultrasound and orbital computed tomography. This clonotype was counted only a few times. The antigen remains undetermined. CDR1 is MNHEY, CDR2 SMNVEV, per germline (reference sequence). This CDR3 is 15 amino acids long. Unmatched junction bases numbered 6, after V lost 5 bases and J lost 8 bases. Points from the study as a whole: A 13 V-J model separated ophthalmopathy from stable hyperthyroidism.

The sample was peripheral blood or thyroid tissue (not recorded which). The rearrangement joins TRBV27 to TRBJ2-1; 13 positions match TRBD2. The origin of this receptor is a woman aged 18-29 years with Graves' hyperthyroidism. CDR3 bases: TGTGCCAGCAGTACCGGGACTAGCGGGAAAGATGAGCAGTTCTTC. Residues: CASSTGTSGKDEQFF.